The clone carrying this TCR beta chain was observed once. The assay was immunoSEQ multiplex PCR, and TCRdb's table has in-frame clones only and misses some. The profile covers tens of thousands of clones, with about 80% appearing a single time and 5% to 6% taken by the ten largest. The data originate from a study of blood T cell repertoires in COVID-19. V shed 0 bases and J shed 0 bases, with 2 bases lying between them. Germline V CDR1 and CDR2: SGHDT, YYEEEE. The CDR3 is 13 amino acids. The receptor comes from a man in his fifties with active or convalescent COVID-19. Source material: peripheral blood. V usage is TRBV5-6 and J usage is TRBJ2-3; D is unclear. The DNA of the CDR3 is TGTGCCAGCAGCTTGGCGAGCACAGATACGCAGTATTTT. This sequence encodes CASSLASTDTQYF.